The clone carrying this T cell receptor beta chain was counted only a few times. V gave up 6 bases and J gave up 2 bases, with 13 bases separating them. The V gene's germline CDR1 is LNHDA and CDR2 SQIVND (reference sequence). CDR3 length equals 14 residues. The sample originates from a study of blood T cell repertoires in COVID-19. Profiled with immunoSEQ multiplex PCR; TCRdb holds only in-frame clones, not every one. The data show about 260,000 clones, approximately 87% seen once. This TCR was recovered from a woman in her thirties or forties who had recovered from COVID-19. Material for sequencing was peripheral blood. The chain has TRBV19 and TRBJ1-2, with a weak D call TRBD1 (6 bases). The CDR3 coding sequence is TGTGCCAGTAGGGACAGATGGGTGAACTATGGCTACACCTTC. Amino acid sequence: CASRDRWVNYGYTF.